This passage covers 32 T cell receptor beta chains from one sample sequenced in a study of spatial heterogeneity in lung cancer. Time point: sample taken at primary tumor resection. The input material, whole RNA from tumor, nontumor lung or frozen PBMC, was sequenced unsorted. TCRdb recomputed calls from the 5' RACE reads with MiXCR, one row per CDR3 protein. The data contain over 10,000 distinct CDR3 sequences, 14% of them singletons. The sample consisted of PBMCs, taken at surgery. The receptors here all came from a male donor with early-stage non-small cell lung cancer.

This clonotype showed up just a few times. The chain employs TRBV5-1 and TRBJ2-1; 13 bases fit TRBD2. Germline V gives CDR1 SGHRS, CDR2 YFSETQ. Trimming cost V 4 bases and J 16 bases; bases outside gene matches: 11. CDR3 length: 14 residues. The CDR3 here is CASSKTTGTSGDFF. DNA of the CDR3: TGCGCCAGCAGCAAAACTACCGGGACTAGCGGGGATTTCTTC. Combining the CDR3 with reference TRBV5-1 and TRBJ2-1 gives the whole variable domain KAGVTQTPRYLIKTRGQQVTLSCSPISGHRSVSWYQQTPGQGLQFLFEYFSETQRNKGNFPGRFSGRQFSNSRSEMNVSTLELGDSALYLCASSKTTGTSGDFFGPGTRLTVL.

This sequence joins TRBV2 and TRBJ2-1, with 7 bases lining up with TRBD1. Trimming cost V 6 bases and J 4 bases; bases outside gene matches: 9. Germline V gene lookup returns CDR1 SNHLY and CDR2 FYNNEI. The CDR3 runs 15 residues. Written as DNA, the CDR3 is TGTGCCAGCAGGCCTCCGGGACAGATGTACAATGAGCAGTTCTTC. It yields the protein CASRPPGQMYNEQFF.

This chain links TRBV7-2 with TRBJ1-5, with D possibly TRBD1 on 6 matching bases. The CDR3 extends over 15 amino acids. CDR1 and CDR2 from the germline V gene are SGHTA and FQGNSA. V shed 3 bases and J shed 1 base, with 10 bases lying between them. The CDR3 sequence: CASSFSGGSNQPQHF. DNA of the CDR3: TGTGCCAGCAGCTTTAGCGGGGGCAGCAATCAGCCCCAGCATTTT. The full variable domain, rest sourced from reference TRBV7-2 and TRBJ1-5, is GAGVSQSPSNKVTEKGKDVELRCDPISGHTALYWYRQSLGQGLEFLIYFQGNSAPDKSGLPSDRFSAERTGGSVSTLTIQRTQQEDSAVYLCASSFSGGSNQPQHFGDGTRLSIL.

The chain recombines TRBV20-1 with TRBJ2-7; 11 bases align to TRBD2. This CDR3 region has 16 residues. V shed 2 bases, J shed 1 base, and the junction held 7 bases outside the gene matches. CDR1 is DFQATT, CDR2 SNEGSKA, per germline (reference sequence). The CDR3: CSARSSGTSGSYEQYF. DNA of the CDR3: TGCAGTGCTAGATCGAGTGGGACTAGCGGTTCCTACGAGCAGTACTTC.

This clonotype was seen many times. The rearrangement links TRBV28 to TRBJ2-7; D ambiguous. The CDR3 runs 13 residues. CDR1 MDHEN and CDR2 SYDVKM come from the germline V gene. The V end was cut by 5 bases, the J end by 2 bases, with 10 bases between. In DNA, the CDR3 is TGTGCCAGCAGTCCACAGATCGCCTACGAGCAGTACTTC. Protein sequence: CASSPQIAYEQYF.

V usage is TRBV7-8 and J usage is TRBJ2-1, with 10 bases aligning to TRBD2. The CDR3 runs 15 residues. The germline gives CDR1 SGHVS, CDR2 FQNEAQ. V shed 5 bases, J shed 4 bases, and the junction held 5 bases outside the gene matches. DNA of the CDR3: TGTGCCAGCAGCCAAACTAGCGGGGTTTACAATGAGCAGTTCTTC. Protein sequence: CASSQTSGVYNEQFF.

This clonotype is labeled large. The rearrangement joins TRBV9 to TRBJ2-5; the D is unclear. Trimming removed 0 bases from V and 2 bases from J, with 8 bases in between. CDR3 length equals 14 residues. CDR1 is SGDLS, CDR2 YYNGEE, per germline. CDR3 bases: TGTGCCAGCAGCGTAGCTTTAAGTCAAGAGACCCAGTACTTC. This encodes CASSVALSQETQYF.

This clonotype was observed at least ten times. The chain combines TRBV5-1 with TRBJ2-7, with D unresolved. CDR1 SGHRS and CDR2 YFSETQ come from the germline V gene. Trimming stripped 0 bases from V and 1 base from J, with 5 bases between. The CDR3 loop spans 13 amino acids. Written as DNA, the CDR3 is TGCGCCAGCAGCTTGGAGACTTCCTACGAGCAGTACTTC. It encodes CASSLETSYEQYF.

This clonotype showed up many times. The CDR3 DNA reads TGTGCCAGCCAGCAACGGTATAGCAATCAGCCCCAGCATTTT. Amino acids: CASQQRYSNQPQHF. V gene TRBV28 combines with J gene TRBJ1-5, with D unresolved. Trimming shortened V by 8 bases and J by 0 bases, and 11 bases separated the two germline ends. The germline CDR1 and CDR2 sequences are MDHEN and SYDVKM. The CDR3 has 14 amino acids.

V gene TRBV29-1 combines with J gene TRBJ2-5; a weak D match, TRBD1 (6 bases). Germline V gene sequence: CDR1 SQVTM, CDR2 ANQGSEA. The CDR3 is made up of 12 amino acids. The V end was cut by 7 bases, the J end by 2 bases, with 11 bases between. The chain's CDR3 is CSARTDQETQYF. In DNA form, the CDR3 reads TGCAGCGCCCGGACAGATCAAGAGACCCAGTACTTC.

The chain recombines TRBV7-7 with TRBJ2-5; D remains ambiguous. The CDR3 has 16 amino acids. The V gene's germline CDR1 is SSHAT and CDR2 FNYEAQ (reference sequence). V lost 1 base and J 1 base, leaving 13 bases between the germline ends. The CDR3 region is CASSLGTVPRQETQYF. CDR3 sequence (DNA): TGTGCCAGCAGCTTAGGAACGGTACCCCGCCAAGAGACCCAGTACTTC.

This clonotype appeared many times. V is TRBV18 and J is TRBJ2-5; D possibly matches TRBD1 or TRBD2 (5 bases each). Germline V lookup: CDR1 KGHSH, CDR2 LQKENI. Trimming left V 0 bases short and J 2 bases short, with 10 bases between. The CDR3 runs 15 residues. CDR3 nucleotide sequence: TGTGCCAGCTCACCACCCCGGGACGGTCAAGAGACCCAGTACTTC. Translation gives CASSPPRDGQETQYF.

This clonotype has more than one count but fewer than ten. The rearrangement links TRBV6-2 or TRBV6-3 to TRBJ1-5; unclear D gene. Germline V CDR1 and CDR2: MNHEY, SVGEGT. The V end lost 5 bases, the J end lost 7 bases, and 15 bases lay between the germline ends. The CDR3 has 14 amino acids. In DNA, the CDR3 is TGTGCCAGCAGTCCTACGGATAAGGGACAGCCCCAGCATTTT. Its translation is CASSPTDKGQPQHF.

V gene TRBV6-5 combines with J gene TRBJ2-2; D remains ambiguous. Germline V lookup: CDR1 MNHEY, CDR2 SVGAGI. V was clipped by 5 bases and J by 5 bases, with 9 bases between them. CDR3 size: 13 residues. CDR3: CASSLVPTGELFF. The CDR3 DNA sequence: TGTGCCAGCAGTCTTGTACCGACCGGGGAGCTGTTTTTT.

By sample fraction, this clonotype is hyperexpanded. The gene calls are TRBV5-4 and TRBJ2-2, with D uncertain. The CDR3 has 13 residues. CDR1 and CDR2 from the germline V gene are SGHNT and YYREEE (reference sequence). Trimming pared 2 bases from V and 5 bases from J, leaving 7 bases between. CDR3 protein: CASSFGMTGELFF. The CDR3 DNA follows: TGTGCCAGCAGCTTTGGAATGACCGGGGAGCTGTTTTTT.

This clonotype came up many times. This chain uses TRBV6-6 with TRBJ2-2; the D gene could be TRBD1 or TRBD2 (5 bases each). V lost 6 bases and J lost 7, with 12 bases in between. This CDR3 is 13 amino acids long. CDR1 and CDR2 (germline): MNHNY, SVGAGI (reference sequence). The CDR3 nucleotides read TGTGCCAGCAGCAACGGGGCGGGCGGGGAGCTGTTTTTT. Its protein product is CASSNGAGGELFF.

The chain carries TRBV18 and TRBJ2-2; 8 nucleotides match TRBD1. Trimming cost V 4 bases and J 4 bases; bases outside gene matches: 8. This CDR3 region has 16 residues. Per the germline V gene, CDR1 is KGHSH and CDR2 is LQKENI. The CDR3 DNA reads TGTGCCAGCTCACTCCTTCCAGGGGGCAGCACCGGGGAGCTGTTTTTT. Its protein is CASSLLPGGSTGELFF.

This clonotype was picked up many times. J is TRBJ2-5 and V is TRBV20-1, with 8 nucleotides matching TRBD1. Germline V gene sequence: CDR1 DFQATT, CDR2 SNEGSKA (reference sequence). V lost 3 bases, J lost 4 bases, and 19 bases stayed unmatched. The CDR3 covers 18 residues. The CDR3 loop is CSARDRARGLVVLETQYF. The CDR3 DNA reads as TGCAGTGCTAGGGACCGGGCCAGGGGGCTGGTAGTTTTAGAGACCCAGTACTTC.

The V call is TRBV30, the J call TRBJ2-7, with D unresolved. This CDR3 is built from 14 residues. Trimming pared 0 bases from V and 3 bases from J, leaving 12 bases between. Germline CDR1 GTSNPN, CDR2 SVGIG (reference sequence). The chain's CDR3 is CAWSVPVRGYEQYF. In DNA form, the CDR3 reads TGTGCCTGGAGTGTACCAGTACGCGGCTACGAGCAGTACTTC.

V gene TRBV5-1 combines with J gene TRBJ2-1, with D perhaps matching TRBD1 (6 bases). The CDR3 runs to 14 residues. Germline lookup yields CDR1 SGHRS and CDR2 YFSETQ. The V gene lost 4 bases and the J gene lost 7 bases, with 15 bases spanning the gap. CDR3 bases: TGCGCCAGCAGCAGCTCAGGGGTGGAAAATGAGCAGTTCTTC. The encoded protein is CASSSSGVENEQFF.

This clonotype occurred many times. This chain uses TRBV7-9 with TRBJ2-3; unclear D gene. Germline CDR1 and CDR2: SEHNR and FQNEAQ (reference sequence). This CDR3 is built from 17 residues. V lost 3 bases and J 1 base, leaving 17 bases between the germline ends. This chain's CDR3 is CASSFQAGGWGTDTQYF. As DNA, the CDR3 is TGTGCCAGCAGCTTCCAAGCCGGTGGATGGGGCACAGATACGCAGTATTTT. The full variable domain, its missing parts supplied by reference TRBV7-9 and TRBJ2-3, is DTGVSQNPRHKITKRGQNVTFRCDPISEHNRLYWYRQTLGQGPEFLTYFQNEAQLEKSRLLSDRFSAERPKGSFSTLEIQRTEQGDSAMYLCASSFQAGGWGTDTQYFGPGTRLTVL.

The V gene is TRBV10-3, the J gene TRBJ1-5, with D hard to call. CDR1 is ENHRY and CDR2 is SYGVKD in the germline V gene. V lost 1 base and J 0 bases, leaving 10 bases between the germline ends. This CDR3 contains 16 residues. The CDR3, as DNA: TGTGCCATCAGTGAGTTTGGGGAGAATAGCAATCAGCCCCAGCATTTT. Its protein is CAISEFGENSNQPQHF.

This chain joins TRBV7-9 and TRBJ1-1; D uncertain. From germline, CDR1 is SEHNR and CDR2 FQNEAQ (reference sequence). The V gene lost 0 bases and the J gene lost 6 bases, with 11 bases spanning the gap. This CDR3 is 14 amino acids long. The CDR3 nucleotides read TGTGCCAGCAGCTTAGCTTTGGAGGGCTCTGAAGCTTTCTTT. It encodes CASSLALEGSEAFF.

This sequence joins TRBV10-3 and TRBJ2-1; 11 bases are shared with TRBD1. The CDR3 has 14 amino acids. V shed 5 bases and J 10 bases; nucleotides not matched to a gene: 7. Looked up from germline, CDR1 is ENHRY and CDR2 is SYGVKD. Here the CDR3 DNA reads TGTGCCATCAGTCCCGGACAGGGGGCCAACGAGCAGTTCTTC. Translated: CAISPGQGANEQFF.

The chain uses TRBV6-2 or TRBV6-3 and TRBJ1-2; tentative D call: TRBD1 (5 bases). The ends were cut back, 0 bases at V and 6 bases at J, with 8 bases in the middle. The length of the CDR3 is 13 residues. Germline CDR1 is MNHEY and CDR2 is SVGEGT. CDR3: CASSYSTADGYTF. Written as DNA, the CDR3 is TGTGCCAGCAGTTACTCGACAGCGGATGGCTACACCTTC.

This clonotype was observed a handful of times. V usage is TRBV7-9 and J usage is TRBJ2-7, with 10 bases that match TRBD2. Germline loops: CDR1 SEHNR, CDR2 FQNEAQ (reference sequence). Trimming took 5 bases from V and 2 from J; bases not matched to a gene: 3. CDR3 length: 14 residues. The CDR3 DNA reads as TGTGCCAGCAGCCCGGGACTAGCGACCTACGAGCAGTACTTC. Encoded protein: CASSPGLATYEQYF.

This rearrangement joins TRBV19 to TRBJ2-6; no clear D gene. Germline V gene lookup returns CDR1 LNHDA and CDR2 SQIVND (reference sequence). Trimming removed 6 bases from V and 2 bases from J, with 8 bases in between. CDR3 size: 14 residues. DNA for the CDR3: TGTGCCAGTAGAGCGTACGCTGGGGCCAACGTCCTGACTTTC. This translates into CASRAYAGANVLTF. The full variable domain, its missing parts supplied by reference TRBV19 and TRBJ2-6, is DGGITQSPKYLFRKEGQNVTLSCEQNLNHDAMYWYRQDPGQGLRLIYYSQIVNDFQKGDIAEGYSVSREKKESFPLTVTSAQKNPTAFYLCASRAYAGANVLTFGAGSRLTVL.

Regarding this clonotype: A read error may produce the germline difference seen at one junction end. The chain couples TRBV7-7 to TRBJ2-1; D is unclear. Germline V gene sequence: CDR1 SSHAT, CDR2 FNYEAQ (reference sequence). There are 15 residues in the CDR3. CDR3 bases: TGTGCTAGCAGCTTGGGTCTTGACTCCTACAATGAGCAGTTCTTC. Its translation is CASSLGLDSYNEQFF.

The chain is built from TRBV29-1 and TRBJ2-7, with D unresolved. CDR1 and CDR2 (germline): SQVTM, ANQGSEA. The length of the CDR3 is 14 residues. Trimming pared 5 bases from V and 1 base from J, leaving 15 bases between. CDR3 sequence reads: CSVSGGSTSYEQYF. CDR3 coding DNA: TGCAGCGTTTCCGGCGGCAGTACGTCCTACGAGCAGTACTTC.

The chain is built from TRBV6-2 or TRBV6-3 and TRBJ2-1; 7 nucleotides agree with TRBD1. Trimming at V came to 2 bases and at J to 7 bases, leaving 2 bases not matched to a gene. The V gene's germline CDR1 is MNHEY and CDR2 SVGEGT. The CDR3 runs 13 residues. CDR3 DNA: TGTGCCAGCAGTTACGACAGGGCGAATGAGCAGTTCTTC. This encodes CASSYDRANEQFF.

This clonotype was recorded many times. V and J are TRBV7-2 and TRBJ2-2; D unresolved. Germline CDR1 is SGHTA and CDR2 is FQGNSA. This CDR3 is 14 amino acids long. Between the trimmed V and J ends, which lost 3 bases and 0 bases, there was a span of 5 bases. The CDR3 region is CASSFGPNTGELFF. Written as DNA, the CDR3 is TGTGCCAGCAGCTTCGGCCCGAACACCGGGGAGCTGTTTTTT.

This chain connects TRBV5-1 to TRBJ2-2, with no clear D. V lost 4 bases, J lost 7 bases, and 14 bases lay in between. CDR1 and CDR2 (germline): SGHRS, YFSETQ. The CDR3 covers 14 residues. CDR3 sequence reads: CASSGYLTDGELFF. The CDR3 region has the DNA TGCGCCAGCAGCGGATACCTAACAGACGGGGAGCTGTTTTTT.